This T cell receptor (beta chain) was captured by sequencing in a study of T cell responses to AZD1222 COVID-19 vaccine. The table came from immunoSEQ multiplex PCR; TCRdb's copy has only in-frame clones and leaves some out. The repertoire includes about 180,000 clones, about 93% of them detected once, and 1.5% to 2.5% sits in the top ten. For this clone: Its antigen is as yet unknown.

CDR3 length: 14 amino acids. V was pared by 5 bases and J by 2 bases, with 4 bases of the junction left unmatched. From germline, CDR1 is SGHAT and CDR2 FQNNGV. Study-wide findings and caveats: The study reported that nearly half of spike-specific TCRs target unmutated variant regions.

The clonotype comes from an adult who received the AZD1222 COVID-19 vaccine. The chain uses TRBV11-2 and TRBJ2-3, with 7 bases that match TRBD2. Sample: peripheral blood, taken 28 days after the second AZD1222 dose. The CDR3 sequence is CASSLAAHTDTQYF. Written as DNA, the CDR3 is TGTGCCAGCAGCCTAGCGGCCCACACAGATACGCAGTATTTT.